Listed below are T cell receptor beta chains from one sample, sequenced in a study of response to subunit inactivated influenza vaccine. TCRdb re-called the RT-PCR reads through MiXCR, storing one row per CDR3 protein. The sample has 750,000 to 850,000 distinct CDR3 sequences; about a fifth are singletons. This specimen was PBMCs from blood, taken 4 to 6 days after vaccination. The receptor set was obtained from a man between 50 and 59 years old who received an inactivated influenza vaccine. Each CDR3 is given with its conserved first and last residue. A D gene is named only where the DNA matches it firmly. A row's size may be missing; if present it is once, few, many or a size class.

abundance,j_gene,v_gene,d_gene,CDR3aa,CDR3nt
-,TRBJ2-7,TRBV5-1,TRBD1,CASSGEDRGYEQYF,TGCGCCAGCAGCGGAGAGGACAGGGGCTACGAGCAGTACTTC
many,TRBJ1-1,TRBV4-1,-,CASSQHFTRNTEAFF,TGCGCCAGCAGCCAACACTTTACAAGGAACACTGAAGCTTTCTTT
few,TRBJ1-4,TRBV4-3,-,CASSVRAAATNEKLFF,TGCGCCAGCAGCGTCAGGGCAGCCGCAACTAATGAAAAACTGTTTTTT
few,TRBJ2-5,TRBV5-4,-,CASSQTGQETQYF,TGTGCCAGCAGCCAGACAGGCCAAGAGACCCAGTACTTC
-,TRBJ1-1,TRBV7-9,-,CASTGRSRNTEAFF,TGTGCCAGCACGGGGAGGAGCAGGAACACTGAAGCTTTCTTT
-,TRBJ2-7,TRBV6-1,-,CASSEAVIVYEQYF,TGTGCCAGCAGTGAAGCGGTAATAGTCTACGAGCAGTACTTC
-,TRBJ1-1,TRBV6-5,-,CASSYVGGNTEAFF,TGTGCCAGCAGTTACGTTGGTGGGAACACTGAAGCTTTCTTT
-,TRBJ2-5,TRBV7-2,TRBD2,CASGTSGRLETQYF,TGTGCCAGCGGGACTAGCGGGAGATTAGAGACCCAGTACTTC
few,TRBJ2-2,TRBV29-1,-,CSVARGAMNTGELFF,TGCAGCGTCGCACGAGGGGCCATGAACACCGGGGAGCTGTTTTTT
many,TRBJ2-3,TRBV12-3/TRBV12-4,-,CASSLGRTLGWQYF,TGTGCCAGCAGTTTAGGGAGAACGTTGGGTTGGCAGTATTTT
many,TRBJ1-5,TRBV12-3/TRBV12-4,-,CASGSRQPQHF,TGTGCCAGTGGTAGCAGGCAGCCCCAGCATTTT
few,TRBJ2-1,TRBV16,TRBD1,CASSQATGNEQFF,TGTGCCAGCAGCCAAGCGACAGGGAATGAGCAGTTCTTC
-,TRBJ2-2,TRBV20-1,-,CSASTRYTGELFF,TGCAGTGCTAGTACCAGATACACCGGGGAGCTGTTTTTT
-,TRBJ2-6,TRBV3-1,-,CASSLGGTGSGANVLTF,TGTGCCAGCAGCCTTGGAGGGACCGGCTCTGGGGCCAACGTCCTGACTTTC
-,TRBJ2-5,TRBV5-1,-,CASSRTPSEVNQETQYF,TGCGCCAGCAGTCGTACTCCTAGCGAAGTAAACCAAGAGACCCAGTACTTC
few,TRBJ2-7,TRBV9,-,CASSGSRDSPYEQYF,TGTGCCAGCAGCGGGAGCCGGGACTCCCCCTACGAGCAGTACTTC
-,TRBJ2-3,TRBV24-1,TRBD2,CATSVERDGADTQYF,TGTGCCACCAGTGTCGAGCGGGATGGCGCAGATACGCAGTATTTT
many,TRBJ1-2,TRBV9,-,CASSAGWKANYGYTF,TGTGCCAGCAGCGCAGGGTGGAAGGCCAACTATGGCTACACCTTC
-,TRBJ2-2,TRBV6-2/TRBV6-3,TRBD2,CATGPISGRYTGELFF,TGTGCCACCGGACCCATTAGCGGGAGGTACACCGGGGAGCTGTTTTTT
-,TRBJ1-1,TRBV15,TRBD1,CATSRDPPGQGVNTEAFF,TGTGCCACCAGCAGAGATCCTCCGGGACAGGGCGTGAACACTGAAGCTTTCTTT
-,TRBJ2-1,TRBV4-2,-,CASRLNSGAYNEQFF,TGTGCCAGCAGGCTCAATAGCGGAGCCTACAATGAGCAGTTCTTC
few,TRBJ2-2,TRBV7-2,-,CASSLGDRRTGELFF,TGTGCCAGCAGCTTAGGGGACCGTCGGACCGGGGAGCTGTTTTTT
-,TRBJ2-2,TRBV25-1,-,CASSELWGNTGELFF,TGTGCCAGCAGTGAATTATGGGGGAACACCGGGGAGCTGTTTTTT
-,TRBJ1-2,TRBV12-3/TRBV12-4,TRBD1,CASSPGDSLNYGYTF,TGTGCCAGCAGTCCAGGGGACAGCCTTAACTATGGCTACACCTTC
-,TRBJ2-7,TRBV27,-,CASSLSWGRTYEQYF,TGTGCCAGCAGTTTATCGTGGGGACGGACCTACGAGCAGTACTTC
few,TRBJ2-7,TRBV6-1,TRBD1,CASSPYYSGDRTYEQYF,TGTGCCAGCAGTCCCTACTATTCTGGGGACAGAACCTACGAGCAGTACTTC
-,TRBJ2-1,TRBV20-1,-,CSARILGYNEQFF,TGCAGTGCTAGGATACTAGGCTACAATGAGCAGTTCTTC
many,TRBJ2-3,TRBV12-3/TRBV12-4,-,CASISAGDTQYF,TGTGCCAGCATATCGGCGGGAGATACGCAGTATTTT
few,TRBJ2-1,TRBV3-1,-,CASSQVGPYNEQFF,TGTGCCAGCAGCCAGGTGGGCCCGTACAATGAGCAGTTCTTC